The 8 T cell receptor beta chains given below trace back to one sample, sequenced in a study of cytomegalovirus exposure and HLA in healthy donors (dated by TCRdb to the late 2010s). Libraries were prepared through the immunoSEQ multiplex PCR assay. For the multiplex PCR, a mixture combining 60 forward primers for TCR Vbeta segments and 13 reverse primers for TCR Jbeta segments was used. The clones in this table, taken by TCRdb from immuneACCESS, are in-frame only. Not every clone is retained; where verified, under half of the shortfall comes from an unresolved V gene, and the cause of the rest is unknown. This sample has 90,000 or so clones in its table, and roughly 71% of those were observed once. Of the sample, about a sixth is held by the ten largest clones. The sequencing sample was made of PBMCs. All receptors derive from a woman between 18 and 29 years old in good health and CMV-seropositive.

This chain joins TRBV11-2 and TRBJ2-1; the D gene is possibly TRBD2 (5 bases). The CDR3 is made up of 12 amino acids. Per the germline V gene, CDR1 is SGHAT and CDR2 is FQNNGV. V lost 0 bases to trimming and J lost 10 bases, with 7 bases between them. The CDR3 DNA reads as TGTGCCAGCAGCTTAGATCAGCGGGAGCAGTTCTTC. Its translation: CASSLDQREQFF.

This clone was counted only a few times. The rearrangement links TRBV4-3 to TRBJ1-4, with a possible D match to TRBD1 (5 bases). Germline CDR1 is LGHNA and CDR2 is YSLEER. V was cut by 1 base and J by 4 bases, with 13 bases left in between. The CDR3 consists of 16 residues. DNA of the CDR3: TGCGCCAGCAGCCAAGGGGCGGTGGGGGGTAATGAAAAACTGTTTTTT. Protein product: CASSQGAVGGNEKLFF.

This chain links TRBV18 with TRBJ2-3; D not certain. The length of the CDR3 is 13 residues. The V gene's germline CDR1 is KGHSH and CDR2 LQKENI. V was trimmed by 3 bases and J by 5 bases, leaving 9 bases between them. For the CDR3, the DNA is TGTGCCAGCTCACCGCTCATGAGAGATACGCAGTATTTT. Protein sequence: CASSPLMRDTQYF.

The J gene is TRBJ2-7, the V gene TRBV7-3; TRBD1 might be the D (6 bases). CDR1 is SGHTA, CDR2 FQGTGA, per germline. CDR3 length: 13 residues. The ends were cut back, 1 base at V and 5 bases at J, with 9 bases in the middle. The CDR3 DNA follows: TGTGCCAGCAGCTTAAAACAGGGCCACGAGCAGTACTTC. It specifies CASSLKQGHEQYF.

V usage is TRBV28 and J usage is TRBJ1-1, with TRBD1 identical over 7 bases. Per the germline V gene, CDR1 is MDHEN and CDR2 is SYDVKM. The CDR3 totals 13 residues. Trimming cost V 5 bases and J 10 bases; bases outside gene matches: 10. The CDR3 reads CASSHRQGKGAFF. CDR3 nucleotide sequence: TGTGCCAGCAGTCACCGACAGGGTAAAGGAGCTTTCTTT.

This clone was detected a few times. The V call is TRBV7-8, the J call TRBJ2-7, with D hard to call. Trimming took off 1 base at V and 0 bases at J, with 10 bases between the two ends. The CDR3 is 15 residues long. The V gene's germline CDR1 is SGHVS and CDR2 FQNEAQ. The CDR3 here is CASSLERHLSYEQYF. The DNA of the CDR3 is TGTGCCAGCAGCTTAGAGAGACACCTCTCCTACGAGCAGTACTTC.

In this sample, this clone turned up a few times. This chain uses TRBV4-3 with TRBJ2-6, with D uncertain. V lost 0 bases, J lost 0 bases, and 9 bases lay in between. CDR3 length: 17 amino acids. CDR1 is LGHNA and CDR2 is YSLEER in the germline V gene. The CDR3 is CASSQDGDGSGANVLTF. The CDR3 DNA sequence: TGCGCCAGCAGCCAAGATGGAGACGGCTCTGGGGCCAACGTCCTGACTTTC.

The V and J genes are TRBV9 and TRBJ1-1; no firm D call. V gave up 0 bases and J gave up 2 bases, with 8 bases separating them. The germline CDR1 and CDR2 sequences are SGDLS and YYNGEE. This CDR3 contains 14 residues. CDR3 in amino acids: CASSVATSNTEAFF. CDR3 coding DNA: TGTGCCAGCAGCGTAGCTACGAGTAACACTGAAGCTTTCTTT.